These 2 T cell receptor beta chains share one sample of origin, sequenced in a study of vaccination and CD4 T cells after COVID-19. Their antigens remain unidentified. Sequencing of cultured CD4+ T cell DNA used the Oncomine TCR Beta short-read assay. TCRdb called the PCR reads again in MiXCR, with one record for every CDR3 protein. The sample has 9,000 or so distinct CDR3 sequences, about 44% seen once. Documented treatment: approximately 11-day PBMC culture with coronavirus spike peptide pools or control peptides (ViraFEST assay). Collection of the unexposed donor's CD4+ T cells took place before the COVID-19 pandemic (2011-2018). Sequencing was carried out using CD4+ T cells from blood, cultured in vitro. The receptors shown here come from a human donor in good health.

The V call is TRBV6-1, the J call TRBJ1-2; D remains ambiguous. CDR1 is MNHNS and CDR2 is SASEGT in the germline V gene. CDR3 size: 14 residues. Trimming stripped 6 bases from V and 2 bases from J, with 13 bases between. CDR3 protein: CASSPPLTNYGYTF. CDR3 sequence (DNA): TGTGCCAGCAGCCCCCCTCTTACCAACTATGGCTACACCTTC.

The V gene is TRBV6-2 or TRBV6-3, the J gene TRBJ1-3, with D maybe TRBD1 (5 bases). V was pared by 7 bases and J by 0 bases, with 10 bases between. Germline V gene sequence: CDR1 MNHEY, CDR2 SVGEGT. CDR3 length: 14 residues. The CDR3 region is CASNTGGSGNTIYF. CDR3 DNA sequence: TGTGCCAGCAATACCGGGGGCTCTGGAAACACCATATATTTT.